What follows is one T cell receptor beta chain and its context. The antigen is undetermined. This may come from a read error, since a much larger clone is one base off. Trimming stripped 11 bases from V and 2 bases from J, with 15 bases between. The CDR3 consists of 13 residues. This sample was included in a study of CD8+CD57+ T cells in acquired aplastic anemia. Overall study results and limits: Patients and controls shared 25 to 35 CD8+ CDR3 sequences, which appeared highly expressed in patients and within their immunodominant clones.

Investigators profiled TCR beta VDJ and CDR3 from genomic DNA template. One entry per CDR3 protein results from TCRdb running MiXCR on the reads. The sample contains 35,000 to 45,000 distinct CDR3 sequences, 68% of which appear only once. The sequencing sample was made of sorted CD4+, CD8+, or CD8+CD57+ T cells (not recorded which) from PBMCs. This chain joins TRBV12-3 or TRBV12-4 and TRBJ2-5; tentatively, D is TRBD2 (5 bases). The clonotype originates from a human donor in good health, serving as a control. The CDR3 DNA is TGTGCCGGCGGGTATGGGGAACAAGAGACCCAGTACTTC. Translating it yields CAGGYGEQETQYF.